Following are 7 T cell receptor beta chains from one sample sequenced in a study of cytomegalovirus exposure and HLA in healthy donors. This PCR relied on a set of 60 Vbeta primers and 13 Jbeta primers. TCRdb's copy holds only in-frame clones and misses some; the assay was immunoSEQ multiplex PCR. Of about 78,000 clones listed, about three quarters were seen once; the top ten hold about 1.1%. Sequenced sample: PBMCs. The source is a male donor in good health and CMV-seronegative.

This clone was seen a handful of times. The junction differs from germline at one of its ends, possibly a read error. The rearrangement uses TRBV30 and TRBJ1-2, with TRBD1 as a possible D gene (5 bases). This CDR3 contains 16 residues. The germline V gene has CDR1 GTSNPN and CDR2 SVGIG (reference sequence). CDR3 sequence (DNA): TGTGCCTGGAGTGTAGGGCAGGGAGGGAGTGAGGATGGCTACCCCTTC. Translated: CAWSVGQGGSEDGYPF.

This clone was seen only once. The V gene is TRBV15, the J gene TRBJ1-2; D gene ambiguous. The V gene's germline CDR1 is LNHNV and CDR2 YYDKDF (reference sequence). Trimming shortened V by 0 bases and J by 11 bases, and 19 bases separated the two germline ends. The CDR3 runs 15 residues. The chain's CDR3 is CATSRDRGSGLRYTF. The CDR3 DNA sequence: TGTGCCACCAGCAGAGATAGAGGGTCCGGCCTAAGGTACACCTTC.

Concerning this clone: Sequence at one end of the junction differs from germline and may be a read error. The chain links TRBV29-1 to TRBJ1-2; no definite D call. This CDR3 is 13 amino acids long. Germline assignment: CDR1 SQVTM and CDR2 ANQGSEA. CDR3: CSASGSYPYGYPF. The CDR3 nucleotides read TGCAGCGCCTCGGGTTCCTACCCTTATGGCTACCCCTTC.

V usage is TRBV28 and J usage is TRBJ2-5, with 7 positions matching TRBD2. Germline trimming cut 8 bases from V and 5 bases from J; bases unmatched to any gene: 17. From germline, CDR1 is MDHEN and CDR2 SYDVKM. The CDR3 is made up of 16 amino acids. CDR3 in amino acids: CASRGVMASVPETQYF. CDR3 bases: TGTGCCAGCCGGGGGGTTATGGCATCCGTGCCGGAGACCCAGTACTTC.

The chain links TRBV6-6 to TRBJ1-1; no definite D call. V gave up 0 bases and J gave up 3 bases, with 8 bases separating them. The V gene's germline CDR1 is MNHNY and CDR2 SVGAGI (reference sequence). This CDR3 has 14 amino acids. Here the CDR3 DNA reads TGTGCCAGCAGTTACTCGATGGGCGACACTGAAGCTTTCTTT. Translation gives CASSYSMGDTEAFF.

The chain is built from TRBV9 and TRBJ2-5; a possible D gene is TRBD2 (5 bases). CDR3 length equals 14 residues. V dropped 7 bases and J dropped 5 bases, with 18 bases sitting between them. The germline CDR1 and CDR2 sequences are SGDLS and YYNGEE. CDR3: CASRRGTTSETQYF. In nucleotides, the CDR3 is TGTGCCAGCCGCCGGGGAACCACGTCGGAGACCCAGTACTTC.

This clone has only one observation. The chain employs TRBV10-2 and TRBJ2-5, with D perhaps matching TRBD2 (5 bases). The CDR3 extends over 17 amino acids. Germline CDR1 reads WSHSY; CDR2 reads SAAADI. V was shortened by 2 bases and J by 9 bases, with 25 bases between the two germline ends. CDR3: CASSEAKSTRAEEAQYF. The CDR3 DNA is TGCGCCAGCAGTGAGGCTAAATCGACACGGGCGGAGGAGGCCCAGTACTTC.